The 31 T cell receptor beta chains below were found in one sample sequenced in a study of blood T cell repertoires in COVID-19. The repertoire was sequenced with immunoSEQ multiplex PCR; TCRdb's copy has only in-frame clones and lacks some. The top ten hold 2.5% to 3.5% of the sample, which has fewer than 400,000 clones, around 82% seen once. The sample was peripheral blood. These receptors were collected from a young man with active or convalescent COVID-19.

This rearrangement joins TRBV11-2 to TRBJ1-1; 9 nucleotides agree with TRBD1. This CDR3 is built from 13 residues. CDR1 is SGHAT, CDR2 FQNNGV, per germline. J gave up 4 bases and V 5 bases, and 2 bases lay outside the gene matches. CDR3 sequence reads: CASSQQGATEAFF. CDR3 sequence (DNA): TGTGCCAGCAGCCAACAGGGGGCCACTGAAGCTTTCTTT.

This chain connects TRBV5-1 to TRBJ2-7, with 11 nucleotides matching TRBD2. Looked up from germline, CDR1 is SGHRS and CDR2 is YFSETQ. J lost 4 bases, V lost 2 bases, and 2 bases had no gene match. The length of the CDR3 is 14 residues. CDR3 residues: CASSLTSGSYEQYF. As DNA, the CDR3 is TGCGCCAGCAGCTTAACTAGCGGGAGTTACGAGCAGTACTTC. The full variable domain, in which reference TRBV5-1 and TRBJ2-7 provide the parts outside the CDR3, is KAGVTQTPRYLIKTRGQQVTLSCSPISGHRSVSWYQQTPGQGLQFLFEYFSETQRNKGNFPGRFSGRQFSNSRSEMNVSTLELGDSALYLCASSLTSGSYEQYFGPGTRLTVT.

This clone was seen just once. The J gene is TRBJ1-2, the V gene TRBV28; 8 positions match TRBD1. The CDR3 sequence is 13 residues long. CDR1 and CDR2 (germline): MDHEN, SYDVKM. Germline trimming cut 3 bases from V and 4 bases from J; bases unmatched to any gene: 1. The CDR3: CASSFGQGYGYTF. As DNA, the CDR3 is TGTGCCAGCAGTTTCGGACAGGGCTATGGCTACACCTTC.

V usage is TRBV28 and J usage is TRBJ1-1, with 8 positions matching TRBD1. V shed 6 bases, J shed 4 bases, and the junction held 7 bases outside the gene matches. Looked up from germline, CDR1 is MDHEN and CDR2 is SYDVKM. This CDR3 is 14 amino acids long. CDR3 in DNA: TGTGCCAGCAGAGTGGACAGGGTCTCCACTGAAGCTTTCTTT. As protein: CASRVDRVSTEAFF.

This chain connects TRBV7-2 to TRBJ2-3; 13 bases fit TRBD2. The V gene's germline CDR1 is SGHTA and CDR2 FQGNSA. The CDR3 sequence is 17 residues long. V was clipped by 5 bases and J by 2 bases; unmatched bases: 7. The DNA for the CDR3 is TGTGCCAGCAGCCACGGACTAGCGGGAGAGATCACAGATACGCAGTATTTT. Its translation is CASSHGLAGEITDTQYF.

This clone was observed a few times. Other DNA sequences of this sample code for an identical CDR3. J is TRBJ2-3 and V is TRBV7-3; 10 bases line up with TRBD2. The CDR3 consists of 17 residues. Germline-derived CDR1 and CDR2 are SGHTA and FQGTGA. V shed 3 bases, J shed 0 bases, and the junction held 6 bases outside the gene matches. Written as DNA, the CDR3 is TGTGCCAGCAGCTTGCTAGCGGGGGACCCTAGCACAGATACGCAGTATTTT. This codes for CASSLLAGDPSTDTQYF.

This clone was detected once. The CDR3 loop is CASSQGGGSRNIQYF. CDR3 nucleotide sequence: TGCGCCAGCAGCCAAGGCGGTGGGAGTAGAAACATTCAGTACTTC. The chain uses TRBV4-3 and TRBJ2-4; D may be TRBD2 (5 bases). The CDR3 is 15 amino acids. CDR1 is LGHNA and CDR2 is YSLEER in the germline V gene. The ends were cut back, 1 base at V and 6 bases at J, with 13 bases in the middle.

The genes are TRBV10-3 and TRBJ1-5; D may be TRBD1 (5 bases). CDR1 ENHRY and CDR2 SYGVKD come from the germline V gene. V was clipped by 4 bases and J by 2 bases, with 12 bases between them. The CDR3 loop spans 15 amino acids. For the CDR3, the DNA is TGTGCCATCAGTGTCCTCGGGGGAGGCAATCAGCCCCAGCATTTT. Translated, it gives CAISVLGGGNQPQHF.

The gene calls are TRBV19 and TRBJ2-7, with 8 bases matching TRBD2. V gave up 7 bases and J gave up 3 bases; unmatched junction bases: 14. Germline lookup yields CDR1 LNHDA and CDR2 SQIVND (reference sequence). The length of the CDR3 is 16 residues. CDR3 sequence reads: CASIPSGPHSDYEQYF. The CDR3, as DNA: TGTGCCAGTATCCCTAGCGGGCCCCACAGCGACTACGAGCAGTACTTC.

The genes are TRBV11-2 and TRBJ1-1, with D unresolved. Germline-derived CDR1 and CDR2 are SGHAT and FQNNGV. Trimming took off 5 bases at V and 4 bases at J, with 11 bases between the two ends. This CDR3 comprises 13 residues. The CDR3 nucleotides are TGTGCCAGCAGCCCAGGAATTATCACTGAAGCTTTCTTT. Its translation is CASSPGIITEAFF.

CDR3 DNA sequence: TGTGCCAGCAGCTATACAGGGGTTTCACCCCTCCACTTT. The encoded protein is CASSYTGVSPLHF. The genes are TRBV11-2 and TRBJ1-6; 7 nucleotides match TRBD1. The germline gives CDR1 SGHAT, CDR2 FQNNGV. The CDR3 runs 13 residues. Trimming cost V 4 bases and J 9 bases; bases outside gene matches: 3.

The chain joins TRBV25-1 to TRBJ1-1; maybe TRBD1 (6 bases). Germline V gene lookup returns CDR1 MGHDK and CDR2 SYGVNS. This CDR3 has 14 amino acids. Trimming removed 3 bases at V and 5 bases at J, with 13 bases between. The CDR3 DNA reads as TGTGCCAGCAGTGATCCCAGGGGCCGGACTGAAGCTTTCTTT. Protein: CASSDPRGRTEAFF.

The genes are TRBV18 and TRBJ2-7; 9 bases line up with TRBD2. CDR1 is KGHSH, CDR2 LQKENI, per germline. The ends lost 3 bases at V and 7 bases at J; junction bases unmatched: 13. The CDR3 is 16 amino acids. This CDR3 is CASSPPGLASSREQYF. The DNA for the CDR3 is TGTGCCAGCTCACCTCCGGGACTAGCCTCCTCTCGGGAGCAGTACTTC.

This sequence joins TRBV4-3 and TRBJ2-7; D may be TRBD2 (6 bases). The CDR3 spans 15 residues. Looked up from germline, CDR1 is LGHNA and CDR2 is YSLEER. The V gene lost 4 bases and the J gene lost 0 bases, with 13 bases spanning the gap. The CDR3 loop is CASSPTAGSSYEQYF. In DNA form, the CDR3 reads TGCGCCAGCAGCCCTACGGCGGGGAGCTCCTACGAGCAGTACTTC.

The chain recombines TRBV19 with TRBJ2-1; possible D gene TRBD2, 7 bases. Germline V gene data show CDR1 as LNHDA and CDR2 as SQIVND (reference sequence). Trimming pared 7 bases from V and 10 bases from J, leaving 14 bases between. CDR3 length: 12 amino acids. The CDR3 DNA reads TGTGCCAGTACCCCGGGGGGCATAGAGCAGTTCTTC. It is translated as CASTPGGIEQFF.

This chain uses TRBV3-1 (or the pseudogene TRBV3-2) with TRBJ1-6, with 7 bases lining up with TRBD1. CDR1 and CDR2 from the germline V gene are LGHDT and YNNKEL (reference sequence). Unmatched junction bases numbered 2, after V lost 0 bases and J lost 0 bases. The CDR3 has 17 amino acids. The CDR3 DNA sequence: TGTGCCAGCAGCCAAGAGGGACAGAGCTCCTATAATTCACCCCTCCACTTT. It yields the protein CASSQEGQSSYNSPLHF.

The J gene is TRBJ2-2, the V gene TRBV4-2; TRBD2 might be the D (5 bases). The CDR3 is made up of 17 amino acids. The V gene's germline CDR1 is LGHNA and CDR2 YNFKEQ. The ends were cut back, 2 bases at V and 4 bases at J, with 17 bases in the middle. The DNA of the CDR3 is TGTGCCAGCAGCCAAACCCTCAGAGCCGAGGGCACCGGGGAGCTGTTTTTT. This sequence encodes CASSQTLRAEGTGELFF.

The V gene is TRBV9, the J gene TRBJ2-1; 8 nucleotides match TRBD2. V shed 4 bases, J shed 11 bases, and the junction held 14 bases outside the gene matches. From germline, CDR1 is SGDLS and CDR2 YYNGEE. CDR3 length: 15 amino acids. The CDR3 bases are TGTGCCAGCAGCCCCCGGACTAGCCGCAACCCTAAGCAGTTCTTC. Translation gives CASSPRTSRNPKQFF.

This chain uses TRBV25-1 with TRBJ2-7; D possibly corresponds to TRBD1 (5 bases). The CDR3 totals 12 residues. Trimming cost V 6 bases and J 3 bases, with 9 bases left between them. Germline V lookup: CDR1 MGHDK, CDR2 SYGVNS. In DNA, the CDR3 is TGTGCCAGCAGCAGGGTAGACTACGAGCAGTACTTC. Translated: CASSRVDYEQYF.

This chain joins TRBV30 and TRBJ2-1; the match to TRBD2 covers 13 bases. V was pared by 3 bases and J by 3 bases, with 2 bases of the junction left unmatched. The CDR3 extends over 15 amino acids. The germline V gene has CDR1 GTSNPN and CDR2 SVGIG (reference sequence). CDR3 coding DNA: TGTGCCTGGAGAAGACTAGCGGGGGGCTACAATGAGCAGTTCTTC. It is translated as CAWRRLAGGYNEQFF.

V gene TRBV5-1 combines with J gene TRBJ2-5, with D tentatively TRBD1 (7 bases). The CDR3 contains 17 residues. Germline V gene sequence: CDR1 SGHRS, CDR2 YFSETQ. V was pared by 3 bases and J by 5 bases, with 23 bases between. CDR3 amino acids: CASSSWRDDPTGETQYF. For the CDR3, the DNA is TGCGCCAGCAGCTCGTGGAGGGACGATCCGACAGGGGAGACCCAGTACTTC.

This rearrangement joins TRBV2 to TRBJ2-1; the match to TRBD1 covers 10 bases. Germline V gene data show CDR1 as SNHLY and CDR2 as FYNNEI. This CDR3 has 15 residues. V lost 2 bases and J lost 3; bases outside the gene matches: 1. CDR3 residues: CASSERTGGYNEQFF. CDR3 in DNA: TGTGCCAGCAGTGAAAGGACAGGGGGCTACAATGAGCAGTTCTTC.

The V call is TRBV30, the J call TRBJ1-1; 8 bases are shared with TRBD1. The CDR3 has 12 residues. After removal of 0 bases from V and 6 bases from J, the junction contained 0 bases not matched to a gene. Germline CDR1 GTSNPN, CDR2 SVGIG (reference sequence). The CDR3 DNA reads as TGTGCCTGGAGTGTACAGGGGGCTGAAGCTTTCTTT. Translation gives CAWSVQGAEAFF.

This sequence joins TRBV5-1 and TRBJ1-1; tentative D call: TRBD1 (6 bases). V lost 4 bases, J lost 4 bases, and 14 bases lay in between. The CDR3 covers 14 residues. In germline, CDR1 is SGHRS, CDR2 YFSETQ. CDR3 sequence reads: CASSATGRLTEAFF. CDR3 DNA: TGCGCCAGCAGCGCCACAGGGCGGCTCACTGAAGCTTTCTTT.

As regards this clone: This CDR3 is also generated by other DNA sequences in the sample. This sequence joins TRBV5-4 and TRBJ2-5; 11 nucleotides align to TRBD1. Germline lookup yields CDR1 SGHNT and CDR2 YYREEE (reference sequence). V gave up 4 bases and J gave up 5 bases; unmatched junction bases: 7. CDR3 length: 15 amino acids. CDR3 sequence (DNA): TGTGCCAGCAGCCTTCCGGGACAGGGGGGGGAGACCCAGTACTTC. The encoded protein is CASSLPGQGGETQYF.

V and J are TRBV28 and TRBJ2-3, with 10 positions matching TRBD2. Trimming removed 10 bases from V and 1 base from J; junction bases left unmatched: 8. Germline values: CDR1 MDHEN, CDR2 SYDVKM. This CDR3 has 15 amino acids. CDR3 DNA: TGTGCCATCGACACCGGGACTAGCGGCACAGATACGCAGTATTTT. Translation gives CAIDTGTSGTDTQYF.

V usage is TRBV4-3 and J usage is TRBJ2-1, with D possibly matching TRBD2 (5 bases). CDR3 length: 13 amino acids. The V end lost 0 bases, the J end lost 14 bases, and 14 bases lay between the germline ends. CDR1 is LGHNA and CDR2 is YSLEER in the germline V gene. The CDR3 DNA is TGCGCCAGCAGCCAAGATCGGGCGGGCGCCAAGTTCTTC. Protein product: CASSQDRAGAKFF.

This clone was seen a few times. The chain couples TRBV24-1 to TRBJ2-1; D perhaps matches TRBD2 (5 bases). The CDR3 sequence is 11 residues long. V lost 8 bases and J 9 bases, leaving 10 bases between the germline ends. In germline, CDR1 is KGHDR, CDR2 SFDVKD. DNA for the CDR3: TGTGCCACCACGGCCCGGGGTGAGCAGTTCTTC. This sequence encodes CATTARGEQFF.

This clone was observed a few times. The chain couples TRBV30 to TRBJ1-1, with 8 bases identical to TRBD1. Trimming removed 2 bases from V and 1 base from J; junction bases left unmatched: 9. The CDR3 is 16 residues long. Germline CDR1 GTSNPN, CDR2 SVGIG (reference sequence). CDR3: CAWSLWTGTGNTEAFF. The CDR3 DNA reads as TGTGCCTGGAGTCTTTGGACAGGGACGGGGAACACTGAAGCTTTCTTT.

The chain couples TRBV6-5 to TRBJ1-2; 8 bases are shared with TRBD1. The CDR3 contains 15 residues. The V gene end was trimmed by 5 bases and the J gene end by 4 bases; junction bases not matched to a gene: 9. Germline loops: CDR1 MNHEY, CDR2 SVGAGI. The CDR3: CASSTGTGLFYGYTF. The CDR3 bases are TGTGCCAGCAGTACGGGGACAGGCCTTTTCTATGGCTACACCTTC.

This clone came up a few times. The chain links TRBV7-9 to TRBJ2-7; possibly TRBD1 for D (6 bases). The germline V gene has CDR1 SEHNR and CDR2 FQNEAQ (reference sequence). The length of the CDR3 is 13 residues. V was pared by 11 bases and J by 3 bases, with 17 bases between. The CDR3 nucleotides are TGTGCCGGGCAGGGGCGAAGGGGCTACGAGCAGTACTTC. It yields the protein CAGQGRRGYEQYF.